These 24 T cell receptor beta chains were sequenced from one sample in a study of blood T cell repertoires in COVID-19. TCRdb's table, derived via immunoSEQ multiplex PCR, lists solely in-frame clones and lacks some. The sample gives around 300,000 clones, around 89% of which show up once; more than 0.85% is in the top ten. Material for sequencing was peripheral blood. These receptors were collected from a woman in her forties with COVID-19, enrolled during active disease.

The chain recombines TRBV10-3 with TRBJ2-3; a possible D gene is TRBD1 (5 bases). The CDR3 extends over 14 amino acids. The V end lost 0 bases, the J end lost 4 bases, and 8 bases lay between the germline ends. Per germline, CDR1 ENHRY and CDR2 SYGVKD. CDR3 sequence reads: CAISESRQSDTQYF. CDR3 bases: TGTGCCATCAGTGAGTCTCGACAGTCAGATACGCAGTATTTT.

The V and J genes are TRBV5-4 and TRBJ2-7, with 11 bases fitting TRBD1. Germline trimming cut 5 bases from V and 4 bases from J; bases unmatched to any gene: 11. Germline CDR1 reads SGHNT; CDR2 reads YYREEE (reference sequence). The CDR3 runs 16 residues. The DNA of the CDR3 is TGTGCCAGCAGGCTAGGACAGGGGGCGGGGGAGTACGAGCAGTACTTC. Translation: CASRLGQGAGEYEQYF.

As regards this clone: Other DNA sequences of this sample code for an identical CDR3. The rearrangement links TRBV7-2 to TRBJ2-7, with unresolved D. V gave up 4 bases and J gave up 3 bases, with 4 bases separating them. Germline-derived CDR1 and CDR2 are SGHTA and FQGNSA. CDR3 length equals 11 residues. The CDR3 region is CASSSYYEQYF. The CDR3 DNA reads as TGTGCCAGCAGCTCCTACTACGAGCAGTACTTC. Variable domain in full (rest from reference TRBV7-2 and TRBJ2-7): GAGVSQSPSNKVTEKGKDVELRCDPISGHTALYWYRQSLGQGLEFLIYFQGNSAPDKSGLPSDRFSAERTGGSVSTLTIQRTQQEDSAVYLCASSSYYEQYFGPGTRLTVT.

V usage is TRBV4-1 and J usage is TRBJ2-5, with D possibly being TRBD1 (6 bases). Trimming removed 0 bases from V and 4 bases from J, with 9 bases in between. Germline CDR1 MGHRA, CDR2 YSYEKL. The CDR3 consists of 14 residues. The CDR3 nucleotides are TGCGCCAGCAGCCAAGACCAGGGGCGAGAGACCCAGTACTTC. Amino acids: CASSQDQGRETQYF.

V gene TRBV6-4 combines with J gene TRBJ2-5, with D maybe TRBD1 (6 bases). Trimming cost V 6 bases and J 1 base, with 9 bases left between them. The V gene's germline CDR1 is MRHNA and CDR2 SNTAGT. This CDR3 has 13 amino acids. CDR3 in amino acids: CASSRQAQETQYF. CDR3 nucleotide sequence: TGTGCCAGCAGCCGACAGGCCCAAGAGACCCAGTACTTC.

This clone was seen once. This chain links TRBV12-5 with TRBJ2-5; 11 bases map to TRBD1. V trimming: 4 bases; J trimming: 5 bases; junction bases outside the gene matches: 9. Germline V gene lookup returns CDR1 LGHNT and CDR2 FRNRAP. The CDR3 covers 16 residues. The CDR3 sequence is CASGSGTGGFRETQYF. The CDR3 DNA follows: TGTGCTAGTGGTTCTGGGACAGGGGGATTTCGGGAGACCCAGTACTTC.

The CDR3 reads CASSLGPLGGNTGELFF. The CDR3 DNA reads as TGCGCCAGCAGCTTGGGCCCTTTAGGAGGAAACACCGGGGAGCTGTTTTTT. The rearrangement links TRBV5-1 to TRBJ2-2; maybe TRBD2 (5 bases). Per the germline V gene, CDR1 is SGHRS and CDR2 is YFSETQ. CDR3 length: 17 residues. V was clipped by 0 bases and J by 2 bases, with 14 bases between them.

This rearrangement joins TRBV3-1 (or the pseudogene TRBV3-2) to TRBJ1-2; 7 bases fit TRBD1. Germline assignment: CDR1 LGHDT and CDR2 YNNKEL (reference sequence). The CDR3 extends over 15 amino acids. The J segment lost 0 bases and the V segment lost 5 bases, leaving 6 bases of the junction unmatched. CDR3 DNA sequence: TGTGCCAGCAGCTCCGGGACAGAGGCTAACTATGGCTACACCTTC. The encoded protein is CASSSGTEANYGYTF.

The CDR3 coding sequence is TGCGCCAGCAGTGACCCTTCGGGCTCCTACAATGAGCAGTTCTTC. Translation: CASSDPSGSYNEQFF. This sequence joins TRBV5-1 and TRBJ2-1; D ambiguous. This CDR3 has 15 residues. The germline V gene has CDR1 SGHRS and CDR2 YFSETQ. V lost 5 bases to trimming and J lost 0 bases, with 12 bases between them.

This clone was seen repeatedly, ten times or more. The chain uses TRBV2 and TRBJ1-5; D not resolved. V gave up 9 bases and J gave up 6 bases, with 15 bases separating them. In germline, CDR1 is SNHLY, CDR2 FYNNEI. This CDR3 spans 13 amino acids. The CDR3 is CASSVRGSQPQHF. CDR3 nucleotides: TGTGCCAGTTCGGTCCGAGGAAGTCAGCCCCAGCATTTT.

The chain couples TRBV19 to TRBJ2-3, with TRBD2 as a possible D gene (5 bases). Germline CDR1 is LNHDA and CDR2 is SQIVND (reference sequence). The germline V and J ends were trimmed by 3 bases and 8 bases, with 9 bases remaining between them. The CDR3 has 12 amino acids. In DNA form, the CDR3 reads TGTGCCAGTAGTATCCCCGCGGGTACGCAGTATTTT. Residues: CASSIPAGTQYF.

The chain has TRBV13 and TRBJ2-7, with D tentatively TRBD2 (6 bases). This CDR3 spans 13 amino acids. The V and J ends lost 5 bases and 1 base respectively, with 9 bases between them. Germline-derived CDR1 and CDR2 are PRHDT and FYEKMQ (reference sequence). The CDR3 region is CASSTRESYEQYF. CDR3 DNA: TGTGCCAGCAGCACCCGGGAGTCCTACGAGCAGTACTTC.

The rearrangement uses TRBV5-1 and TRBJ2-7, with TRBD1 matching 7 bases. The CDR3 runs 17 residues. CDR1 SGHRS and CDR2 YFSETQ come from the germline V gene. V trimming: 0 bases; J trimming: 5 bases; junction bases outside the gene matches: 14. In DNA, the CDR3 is TGCGCCAGCAGCTTGGGACCTACCACAGGGGATACCCACGAGCAGTACTTC. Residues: CASSLGPTTGDTHEQYF.

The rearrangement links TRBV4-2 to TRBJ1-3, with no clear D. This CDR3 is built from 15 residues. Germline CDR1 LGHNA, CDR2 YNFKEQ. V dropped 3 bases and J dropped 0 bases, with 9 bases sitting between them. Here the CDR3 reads CASSHVESSGNTIYF. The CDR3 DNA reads TGTGCCAGCAGCCATGTTGAGAGCTCTGGAAACACCATATATTTT.

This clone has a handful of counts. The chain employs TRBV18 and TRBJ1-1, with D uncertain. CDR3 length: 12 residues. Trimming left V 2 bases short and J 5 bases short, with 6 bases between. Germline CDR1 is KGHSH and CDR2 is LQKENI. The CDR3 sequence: CASSPYGTEAFF. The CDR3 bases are TGTGCCAGCTCACCATACGGGACTGAAGCTTTCTTT.

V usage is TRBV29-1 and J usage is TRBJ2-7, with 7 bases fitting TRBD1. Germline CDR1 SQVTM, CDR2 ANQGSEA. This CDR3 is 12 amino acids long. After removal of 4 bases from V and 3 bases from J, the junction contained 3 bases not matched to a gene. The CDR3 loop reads CSVASGGYEQYF. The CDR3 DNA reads TGCAGCGTTGCGTCAGGGGGCTACGAGCAGTACTTC.

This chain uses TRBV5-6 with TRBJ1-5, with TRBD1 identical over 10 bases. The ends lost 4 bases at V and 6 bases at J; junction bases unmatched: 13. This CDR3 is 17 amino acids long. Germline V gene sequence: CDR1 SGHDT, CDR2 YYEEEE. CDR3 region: CASSDAGTGEVGQPQHF. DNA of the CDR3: TGTGCCAGCAGCGATGCCGGGACAGGGGAGGTAGGTCAGCCCCAGCATTTT.

CDR3 nucleotides: TGCGCCAGCAGCCAAGAGTGGACAGGGACCACTGAAGCTTTCTTT. Amino acid sequence: CASSQEWTGTTEAFF. V and J are TRBV4-3 and TRBJ1-1; 8 positions match TRBD1. This CDR3 has 15 residues. V shed 0 bases and J 4 bases; nucleotides not matched to a gene: 4. Germline CDR1 is LGHNA and CDR2 is YSLEER.

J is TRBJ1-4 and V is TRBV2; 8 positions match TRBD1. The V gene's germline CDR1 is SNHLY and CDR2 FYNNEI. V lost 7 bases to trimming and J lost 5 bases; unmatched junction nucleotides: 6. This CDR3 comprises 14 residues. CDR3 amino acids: CASTPRDRNEKLFF. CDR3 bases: TGTGCCAGCACTCCCCGGGACAGGAATGAAAAACTGTTTTTT.

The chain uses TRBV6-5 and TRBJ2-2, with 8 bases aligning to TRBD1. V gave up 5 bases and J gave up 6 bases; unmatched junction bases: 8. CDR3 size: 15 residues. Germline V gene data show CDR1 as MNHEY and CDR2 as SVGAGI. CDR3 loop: CASSRTGRNAGELFF. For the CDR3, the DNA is TGTGCCAGCAGTCGGACAGGGCGGAATGCCGGGGAGCTGTTTTTT.

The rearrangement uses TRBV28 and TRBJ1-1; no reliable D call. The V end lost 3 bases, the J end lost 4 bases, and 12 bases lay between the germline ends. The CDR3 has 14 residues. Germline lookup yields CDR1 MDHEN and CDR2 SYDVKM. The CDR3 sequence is CASSFDPLGTEAFF. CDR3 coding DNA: TGTGCCAGCAGTTTCGATCCACTAGGCACTGAAGCTTTCTTT. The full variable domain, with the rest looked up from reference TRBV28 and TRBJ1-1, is DVKVTQSSRYLVKRTGEKVFLECVQDMDHENMFWYRQDPGLGLRLIYFSYDVKMKEKGDIPEGYSVSREKKERFSLILESASTNQTSMYLCASSFDPLGTEAFFGQGTRLTVV.

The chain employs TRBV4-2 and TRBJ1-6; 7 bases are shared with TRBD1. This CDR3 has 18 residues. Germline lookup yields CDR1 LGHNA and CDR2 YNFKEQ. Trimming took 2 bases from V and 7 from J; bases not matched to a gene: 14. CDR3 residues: CASSQLGQGERSNSPLHF. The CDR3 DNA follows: TGTGCCAGCAGCCAATTGGGGCAGGGGGAAAGATCAAATTCACCCCTCCACTTT.

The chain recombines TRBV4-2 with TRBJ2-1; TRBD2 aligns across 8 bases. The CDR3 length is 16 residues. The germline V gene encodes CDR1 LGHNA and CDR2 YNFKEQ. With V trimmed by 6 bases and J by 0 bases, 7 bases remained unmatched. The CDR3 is CASSRERGFSYNEQFF. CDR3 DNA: TGTGCCAGCAGTCGTGAGCGGGGGTTCTCCTACAATGAGCAGTTCTTC.

CDR3 amino acids: CATSRQGGPQHF. Here the CDR3 DNA reads TGTGCCACCAGCAGACAGGGAGGGCCCCAGCATTTT. This chain uses TRBV15 with TRBJ1-5; D possibly corresponds to TRBD1 (5 bases). The germline V gene has CDR1 LNHNV and CDR2 YYDKDF (reference sequence). Trimming stripped 2 bases from V and 9 bases from J, with 8 bases between. CDR3 length equals 12 residues.